A single sample gave rise to the 30 T cell receptor beta chains below, sequenced in a study of graft-versus-host responses after intestinal transplantation (dated by TCRdb to about 2021). Libraries came from the immunoSEQ multiplex PCR assay. TCRdb's version of the immuneACCESS table is confined to in-frame rearrangements and falls short of the full clone set. An unresolved V gene accounts for under half of the shortfall where checked; the remainder is of unknown origin. The sample contains around 88,000 clones, 85% to 95% of them found a single time. The ten largest clones represent 7.6% of the sample. The time point label, as the study defines it: cells obtained before transplantation from donor or recipient. These receptors lack a known antigen. The material sequenced was unstimulated CD8+ T cells sorted from spleen or lymph node cells, taken before transplant. These receptors all come from a human donor who was the organ donor for an intestinal transplant.

The rearrangement joins TRBV27 to TRBJ1-2; no clear D gene. The CDR3 is 13 residues long. Germline loops: CDR1 MNHEY, CDR2 SMNVEV (reference sequence). Trimming removed 3 bases from V and 6 bases from J, with 11 bases in between. Here the CDR3 DNA reads TGTGCCAGCAGTTTTTCCCCCGGACATGGCTACACCTTC. Translated: CASSFSPGHGYTF.

The V call is TRBV30, the J call TRBJ1-2; a weak D match, TRBD1 (5 bases). Germline values: CDR1 GTSNPN, CDR2 SVGIG (reference sequence). V shed 3 bases and J shed 8 bases, with 16 bases lying between them. The CDR3 length is 13 residues. CDR3 sequence reads: CAWSIGTLGGYTF. The DNA of the CDR3 is TGTGCCTGGAGCATCGGGACCCTGGGAGGCTACACCTTC. The variable domain in full, completed from reference TRBV30 and TRBJ1-2, reads SQTIHQWPATLVQPVGSPLSLECTVEGTSNPNLYWYRQAAGRGLQLLFYSVGIGQISSEVPQNLSASRPQDRQFILSSKKLLLSDSGFYLCAWSIGTLGGYTFGSGTRLTVV.

The J gene is TRBJ2-7, the V gene TRBV7-9; D possibly corresponds to TRBD1 (6 bases). The CDR3 extends over 14 amino acids. The germline V gene has CDR1 SEHNR and CDR2 FQNEAQ (reference sequence). The V gene lost 3 bases and the J gene lost 3 bases, with 12 bases spanning the gap. CDR3 protein: CASSFTTGFYEQYF. The CDR3 DNA sequence: TGTGCCAGCAGCTTCACGACAGGCTTCTACGAGCAGTACTTC.

This clone has just one count. This chain connects TRBV27 to TRBJ2-5; TRBD2 matches 9 bases. Trimming cost V 6 bases and J 5 bases; bases outside gene matches: 10. Germline V gives CDR1 MNHEY, CDR2 SMNVEV (reference sequence). The CDR3 is 15 amino acids. This CDR3 reads CASSSGLAPGETQYF. In DNA form, the CDR3 reads TGTGCCAGCAGCTCGGGACTAGCCCCTGGGGAGACCCAGTACTTC.

The chain links TRBV7-9 to TRBJ2-1, with D perhaps being TRBD1 or TRBD2 (5 bases each). This CDR3 has 15 amino acids. Trimming left V 5 bases short and J 4 bases short, with 15 bases between. Germline CDR1 is SEHNR and CDR2 is FQNEAQ (reference sequence). This CDR3 reads CASSGSGTPYNEQFF. CDR3 DNA: TGTGCCAGCAGCGGATCCGGGACGCCTTACAATGAGCAGTTCTTC. The entire variable domain, with the rest obtained from reference TRBV7-9 and TRBJ2-1, is as follows: DTGVSQNPRHKITKRGQNVTFRCDPISEHNRLYWYRQTLGQGPEFLTYFQNEAQLEKSRLLSDRFSAERPKGSFSTLEIQRTEQGDSAMYLCASSGSGTPYNEQFFGPGTRLTVL.

The chain couples TRBV7-9 to TRBJ2-7; D is perhaps TRBD1 (5 bases). With 3 bases removed from V and 4 bases from J, the gap between germline ends came to 10 bases. Germline V lookup: CDR1 SEHNR, CDR2 FQNEAQ (reference sequence). CDR3 length equals 13 residues. The CDR3: CASSLLGEYEQYF. CDR3 bases: TGTGCCAGCAGCTTGTTAGGGGAATACGAGCAGTACTTC. Full variable domain (remainder filled in from reference TRBV7-9 and TRBJ2-7): DTGVSQNPRHKITKRGQNVTFRCDPISEHNRLYWYRQTLGQGPEFLTYFQNEAQLEKSRLLSDRFSAERPKGSFSTLEIQRTEQGDSAMYLCASSLLGEYEQYFGPGTRLTVT.

The J gene is TRBJ2-7, the V gene TRBV28; TRBD2 aligns across 7 bases. Germline V gene sequence: CDR1 MDHEN, CDR2 SYDVKM. The CDR3 spans 16 residues. The junction had 11 bases not matched to a gene; V was cut back by 6 bases and J by 0 bases. The chain's CDR3 is CASSARGAGVSYEQYF. The DNA of the CDR3 is TGTGCCAGCAGCGCCCGAGGGGCGGGAGTCTCCTACGAGCAGTACTTC.

The chain combines TRBV4-1 with TRBJ1-6, with D perhaps matching TRBD1 (6 bases). V was trimmed by 0 bases and J by 6 bases, leaving 12 bases between them. This CDR3 is 16 amino acids long. Germline V gene data show CDR1 as MGHRA and CDR2 as YSYEKL. This CDR3 is CASSQEVSGANSPLHF. In DNA form, the CDR3 reads TGCGCCAGCAGCCAAGAGGTGTCGGGGGCTAATTCACCCCTCCACTTT.

The gene calls are TRBV11-2 and TRBJ2-1; 12 bases align to TRBD2. The germline CDR1 and CDR2 sequences are SGHAT and FQNNGV. The CDR3 is made up of 17 amino acids. V shed 5 bases and J 1 base; nucleotides not matched to a gene: 6. DNA of the CDR3: TGTGCCAGCAGCCCGGCTAGCGGGAGGGTATCCTACAATGAGCAGTTCTTC. This encodes CASSPASGRVSYNEQFF.

The chain uses TRBV4-1 and TRBJ1-2; a possible D gene is TRBD1 (5 bases). The CDR3 sequence is 14 residues long. Germline values: CDR1 MGHRA, CDR2 YSYEKL. Trimming left V 4 bases short and J 6 bases short, with 15 bases between. This chain's CDR3 is CASSLFSGQNGYTF. The CDR3 nucleotides read TGCGCCAGCAGCCTCTTTTCGGGGCAAAATGGCTACACCTTC.

The chain is built from TRBV11-2 and TRBJ2-1, with D maybe TRBD1 (6 bases). Deletions cut 5 bases from V and 4 bases from J, with 9 bases between. This CDR3 contains 13 residues. Germline loops: CDR1 SGHAT, CDR2 FQNNGV. CDR3 sequence reads: CASSETGYNEQFF. CDR3 nucleotide sequence: TGTGCCAGCAGCGAGACAGGTTACAATGAGCAGTTCTTC.

J is TRBJ1-2 and V is TRBV29-1, with TRBD1 identical over 9 bases. Germline V gene lookup returns CDR1 SQVTM and CDR2 ANQGSEA. This CDR3 region has 14 residues. J was trimmed by 6 bases and V by 5 bases; bases with no gene match: 10. The CDR3 nucleotides read TGCAGCGTTAGTGGGACAGGGAAAAAAGATGGCTACACCTTC. Translation gives CSVSGTGKKDGYTF.

This clone appeared a single time. Other DNA variants within this sample encode the same CDR3. The V call is TRBV9, the J call TRBJ2-2; 9 bases align to TRBD2. Looked up from germline, CDR1 is SGDLS and CDR2 is YYNGEE. The CDR3 spans 18 residues. Germline trimming cut 4 bases from V and 4 bases from J; bases unmatched to any gene: 14. For the CDR3, the DNA is TGTGCCAGCAGCCCCAGGGGGGGCGGGGGGGTGCGCACCGGGGAGCTGTTTTTT. Its protein product is CASSPRGGGGVRTGELFF. Full variable domain (missing parts from reference TRBV9 and TRBJ2-2): DSGVTQTPKHLITATGQRVTLRCSPRSGDLSVYWYQQSLDQGLQFLIQYYNGEERAKGNILERFSAQQFPDLHSELNLSSLELGDSALYFCASSPRGGGGVRTGELFFGEGSRLTVL.

In this sample, this clone turned up once. V gene TRBV10-3 combines with J gene TRBJ2-1; 9 nucleotides align to TRBD1. Germline values: CDR1 ENHRY, CDR2 SYGVKD. The CDR3 is 16 residues long. V gave up 3 bases and J gave up 8 bases; unmatched junction bases: 11. CDR3 amino acids: CAISDLTGGGLDEQFF. The CDR3 bases are TGTGCCATCAGTGACTTAACAGGGGGCGGTCTGGATGAGCAGTTCTTC.

The chain couples TRBV6-1 to TRBJ1-2; D gene uncertain. CDR3 length equals 13 residues. V lost 1 base and J lost 4, with 7 bases in between. Germline-derived CDR1 and CDR2 are MNHNS and SASEGT. CDR3 nucleotides: TGTGCCAGCAGTGAAGTTGGCCGCTATGGCTACACCTTC. This codes for CASSEVGRYGYTF.

The V call is TRBV29-1, the J call TRBJ1-2; no clear D. The germline V gene has CDR1 SQVTM and CDR2 ANQGSEA. There are 13 residues in the CDR3. Trimming took off 7 bases at V and 6 bases at J, with 18 bases between the two ends. CDR3 sequence (DNA): TGCAGCGGTGGCCCCACTTCGGGCGATGGCTACACCTTC. Translating it yields CSGGPTSGDGYTF.

V usage is TRBV7-9 and J usage is TRBJ2-7, with D perhaps TRBD1 or TRBD2 (5 bases each). Trimming took 1 base from V and 4 from J, leaving 17 bases between them. The CDR3 covers 16 residues. Germline V CDR1 and CDR2: SEHNR, FQNEAQ (reference sequence). The DNA for the CDR3 is TGTGCCAGCAGCTTAGTTGCCCGGGGCCGAATTTACGAGCAGTACTTC. Its protein is CASSLVARGRIYEQYF.

This clone was seen once. V usage is TRBV11-3 and J usage is TRBJ2-7; D is perhaps TRBD1 or TRBD2 (7 bases each). The germline V gene has CDR1 SGHNT and CDR2 YENEEA. This CDR3 is 15 amino acids long. V lost 5 bases and J lost 1, with 15 bases in between. For the CDR3, the DNA is TGTGCCAGCAGCCCCGGGGAGGGACAGTCCTACGAGCAGTACTTC. This codes for CASSPGEGQSYEQYF. The full variable domain, with the rest looked up from reference TRBV11-3 and TRBJ2-7, is EAGVVQSPRYKIIEKKQPVAFWCNPISGHNTLYWYLQNLGQGPELLIRYENEEAVDDSQLPKDRFSAERLKGVDSTLKIQPAELGDSAVYLCASSPGEGQSYEQYFGPGTRLTVT.

The J gene is TRBJ2-7, the V gene TRBV7-3, with 7 nucleotides matching TRBD1. CDR1 is SGHTA, CDR2 FQGTGA, per germline. The CDR3 has 14 residues. Trimming took 1 base from V and 3 from J; bases not matched to a gene: 3. CDR3 protein: CASSLRPGGYEQYF. The CDR3 nucleotides are TGTGCCAGCAGCTTAAGGCCAGGGGGCTACGAGCAGTACTTC.

The rearrangement joins TRBV5-1 to TRBJ2-2; TRBD2 aligns across 7 bases. The germline gives CDR1 SGHRS, CDR2 YFSETQ. The CDR3 is 16 amino acids. V lost 4 bases and J lost 6; bases outside the gene matches: 12. The DNA of the CDR3 is TGCGCCAGCAGCCTGAACATCATCGGGGGGTCCGGGGAGCTGTTTTTT. Protein: CASSLNIIGGSGELFF.

V usage is TRBV6-1 and J usage is TRBJ1-2, with unresolved D. V lost 7 bases and J 2 bases, leaving 8 bases between the germline ends. The germline CDR1 and CDR2 sequences are MNHNS and SASEGT. The CDR3 loop spans 12 amino acids. Written as DNA, the CDR3 is TGTGCCAGCAACGTCCTAAACTATGGCTACACCTTC. This sequence encodes CASNVLNYGYTF.

The gene calls are TRBV29-1 and TRBJ2-3; TRBD2 agrees at 12 bases. The V segment lost 6 bases and the J segment 0 bases; nucleotides outside the gene matches: 4. There are 15 residues in the CDR3. The germline CDR1 and CDR2 sequences are SQVTM and ANQGSEA. The CDR3 DNA sequence: TGCAGCGTGACCGGGACTAGCGGGAGCACAGATACGCAGTATTTT. This codes for CSVTGTSGSTDTQYF.

The chain is built from TRBV6-1 and TRBJ1-5; TRBD1 matches at 7 bases. The CDR3 is made up of 13 amino acids. Germline lookup yields CDR1 MNHNS and CDR2 SASEGT. Trimming took 5 bases from V and 7 from J; bases not matched to a gene: 5. Written as DNA, the CDR3 is TGTGCCAGCAGTAGACAGGGAGTACAGCCCCAGCATTTT. It yields the protein CASSRQGVQPQHF.

The chain carries TRBV18 and TRBJ2-7, with D possibly TRBD2 on 5 matching bases. The germline V and J ends were trimmed by 6 bases and 3 bases, with 24 bases remaining between them. The CDR3 extends over 17 amino acids. Germline V gene sequence: CDR1 KGHSH, CDR2 LQKENI. CDR3 in amino acids: CASSEVMDIGPLYEQYF. In nucleotides, the CDR3 is TGTGCCAGCTCGGAGGTTATGGATATAGGACCGCTCTACGAGCAGTACTTC.

V usage is TRBV28 and J usage is TRBJ2-5; D is unresolved. The CDR3 runs 13 residues. Germline CDR1 is MDHEN and CDR2 is SYDVKM. V lost 4 bases, J lost 1 base, and 7 bases lay in between. The CDR3 here is CASSSPLQETQYF. The CDR3 region has the DNA TGTGCCAGCAGTTCCCCGCTCCAAGAGACCCAGTACTTC.

The chain couples TRBV7-9 to TRBJ1-5; no firm D call. V dropped 10 bases and J dropped 7 bases, with 14 bases sitting between them. The CDR3 is 12 residues long. CDR1 is SEHNR and CDR2 is FQNEAQ in the germline V gene (reference sequence). CDR3 region: CATAVVGQPQHF. CDR3 nucleotide sequence: TGTGCCACAGCAGTCGTTGGGCAGCCCCAGCATTTT.

The gene calls are TRBV10-2 and TRBJ2-7, with D unresolved. The V and J ends lost 2 bases and 2 bases respectively, with 7 bases between them. Germline assignment: CDR1 WSHSY and CDR2 SAAADI. CDR3 length: 13 residues. The CDR3 sequence is CASSEGRPYEQYF. In nucleotides, the CDR3 is TGCGCCAGCAGTGAGGGCAGACCCTACGAGCAGTACTTC.

The CDR3 loop is CASSPGTSGVQETQYF. The CDR3 nucleotides are TGCGCCAGCAGCCCGGGGACTAGCGGAGTCCAAGAGACCCAGTACTTC. The chain uses TRBV5-1 and TRBJ2-5, with 11 bases aligning to TRBD2. There are 16 residues in the CDR3. The junction had 6 bases not matched to a gene; V was cut back by 4 bases and J by 1 base. Germline V gene data show CDR1 as SGHRS and CDR2 as YFSETQ.

The rearrangement joins TRBV15 to TRBJ1-1; D is possibly TRBD1 (5 bases). Between the trimmed V and J ends, which lost 5 bases and 1 base, there was a span of 8 bases. Germline-derived CDR1 and CDR2 are LNHNV and YYDKDF (reference sequence). This CDR3 spans 13 amino acids. The DNA of the CDR3 is TGTGCCACCAGCGCTGGGGCGAACACTGAAGCTTTCTTT. Its protein product is CATSAGANTEAFF. Using reference TRBV15 and TRBJ1-1 for the parts outside the CDR3, the full variable domain is DAMVIQNPRYQVTQFGKPVTLSCSQTLNHNVMYWYQQKSSQAPKLLFHYYDKDFNNEADTPDNFQSRRPNTSFCFLDIRSPGLGDTAMYLCATSAGANTEAFFGQGTRLTVV.

V usage is TRBV4-2 and J usage is TRBJ1-2, with D maybe TRBD1 (6 bases). V was cut by 2 bases and J by 3 bases, with 16 bases left in between. Germline V gene data show CDR1 as LGHNA and CDR2 as YNFKEQ. The CDR3 is 16 amino acids. The CDR3 region is CASSQRPQGIYYGYTF. CDR3 in DNA: TGTGCCAGCAGCCAAAGGCCCCAGGGGATCTACTATGGCTACACCTTC.